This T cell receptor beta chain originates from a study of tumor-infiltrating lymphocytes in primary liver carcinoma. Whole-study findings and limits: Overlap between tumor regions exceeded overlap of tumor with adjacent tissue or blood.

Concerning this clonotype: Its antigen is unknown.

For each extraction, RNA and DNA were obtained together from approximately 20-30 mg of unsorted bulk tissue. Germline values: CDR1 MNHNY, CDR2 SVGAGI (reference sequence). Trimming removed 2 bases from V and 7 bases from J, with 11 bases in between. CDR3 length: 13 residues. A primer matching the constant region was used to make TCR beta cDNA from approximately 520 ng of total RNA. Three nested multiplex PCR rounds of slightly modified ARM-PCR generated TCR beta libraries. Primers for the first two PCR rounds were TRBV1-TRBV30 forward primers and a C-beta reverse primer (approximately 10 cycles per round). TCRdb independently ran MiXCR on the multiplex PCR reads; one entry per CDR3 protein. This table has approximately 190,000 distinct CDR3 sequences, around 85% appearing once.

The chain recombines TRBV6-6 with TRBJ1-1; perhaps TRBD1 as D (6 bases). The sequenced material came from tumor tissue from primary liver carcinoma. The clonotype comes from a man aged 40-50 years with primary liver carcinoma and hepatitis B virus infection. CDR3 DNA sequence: TGTGCCAGCAGTTACACAGGGAGCATTGAAGCTTTCTTT. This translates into CASSYTGSIEAFF.